This TCR beta chain was observed in a study of spatial heterogeneity in lung cancer. The wider study: An average of more than ten raw reads was observed per unique TCR and UMI combination.

TCRdb reprocessed the 5' RACE reads via MiXCR and lists one record per CDR3 protein. Altogether roughly 48,000 distinct CDR3 sequences are present, roughly 5.7% being singletons, with the ten largest covering 11%. Trimming cost V 5 bases and J 7 bases; bases outside gene matches: 7. Germline CDR1 and CDR2: SGHTA and FQGNSA. The CDR3 spans 14 residues. Time point specified: sample taken at primary tumor resection. Frozen PBMC, nontumor lung or tumor provided whole RNA, which was sequenced unsorted. The donors were approximately 70 patients with non-small cell lung cancer that was early-stage and untreated. This clonotype appeared many times.

The clonotype comes from a male donor with early-stage non-small cell lung cancer. The sample here was PBMCs, taken at surgery. V and J are TRBV7-2 and TRBJ1-5, with TRBD1 matching 8 bases. The CDR3 protein is CASSPGQGSQPQHF. The DNA of the CDR3 is TGTGCCAGCAGCCCCGGACAGGGTAGCCAGCCCCAGCATTTT.